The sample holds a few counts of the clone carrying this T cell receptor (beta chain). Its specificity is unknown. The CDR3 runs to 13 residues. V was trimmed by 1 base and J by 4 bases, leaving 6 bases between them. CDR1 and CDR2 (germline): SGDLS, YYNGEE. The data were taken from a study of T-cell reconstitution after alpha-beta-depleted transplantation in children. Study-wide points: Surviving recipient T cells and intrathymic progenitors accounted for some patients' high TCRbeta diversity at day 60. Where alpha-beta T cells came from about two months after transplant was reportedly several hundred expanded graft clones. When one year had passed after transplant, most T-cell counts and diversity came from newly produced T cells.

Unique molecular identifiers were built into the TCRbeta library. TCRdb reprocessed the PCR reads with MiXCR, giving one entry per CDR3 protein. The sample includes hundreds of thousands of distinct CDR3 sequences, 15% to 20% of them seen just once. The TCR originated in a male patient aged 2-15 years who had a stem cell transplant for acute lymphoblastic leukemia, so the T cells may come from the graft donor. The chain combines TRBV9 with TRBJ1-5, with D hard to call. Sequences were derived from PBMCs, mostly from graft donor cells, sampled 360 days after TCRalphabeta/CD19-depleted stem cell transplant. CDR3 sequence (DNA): TGTGCCAGCAGCGTATCACCGAATCAGCCCCAGCATTTT. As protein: CASSVSPNQPQHF. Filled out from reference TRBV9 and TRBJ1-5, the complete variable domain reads DSGVTQTPKHLITATGQRVTLRCSPRSGDLSVYWYQQSLDQGLQFLIQYYNGEERAKGNILERFSAQQFPDLHSELNLSSLELGDSALYFCASSVSPNQPQHFGDGTRLSIL.